One and the same sample provided the 8 T cell receptor beta chains below, sequenced in a study of Ad26.COV2.S vaccination and SARS-CoV-2 variants (dated by TCRdb to the early 2020s). The method behind the library was the immunoSEQ multiplex PCR assay. TCRdb's version of the immuneACCESS table is confined to in-frame rearrangements and falls short of the full clone set. An unresolved V gene accounts for under half of the shortfall where checked; the remainder is of unknown origin. The sample table lists roughly 380,000 clones, roughly 88% of them with a count of one. Together, the top ten hold around 3.6% of the sample. The intended sense of this specimen's treatment or condition label: 19 received Ad26.COV2.S at low or high dose, single or two shots; about five received placebo; per-sample allocation not given. Repertoires of vaccine and placebo recipients were sequenced from samples collected on day 63 after the first injection.

The sample was peripheral blood, taken in a trial of Ad26.COV2.S vaccine versus placebo. All receptors derive from a person aged 18-60 years who received the Ad26.COV2.S COVID-19 vaccine or a placebo.

The chain joins TRBV7-6 to TRBJ2-7; maybe TRBD1 (5 bases). The CDR3 totals 13 residues. CDR1 and CDR2 (germline): SGHVS, FNYEAQ. The germline V and J ends were trimmed by 5 bases and 3 bases, with 11 bases remaining between them. CDR3 sequence reads: CASSVRQNYEQYF. As DNA, the CDR3 is TGTGCCAGCAGCGTACGACAGAACTACGAGCAGTACTTC.

On this clone: Other DNA sequences within the sample encode an identical CDR3. The CDR3 DNA reads TGTGCCAGCAGCTTAGGAATGAACACTGAAGCTTTCTTT. Translated, it gives CASSLGMNTEAFF. The chain couples TRBV7-3 to TRBJ1-1, with D unresolved. The V gene's germline CDR1 is SGHTA and CDR2 FQGTGA. With 2 bases removed from V and 0 bases from J, the gap between germline ends came to 4 bases. The CDR3 totals 13 residues.

The V and J genes are TRBV30 and TRBJ2-1; TRBD2 is a possible D gene (6 bases). The germline V gene has CDR1 GTSNPN and CDR2 SVGIG (reference sequence). CDR3 length equals 16 residues. V was clipped by 2 bases and J by 4 bases, with 18 bases between them. CDR3 sequence (DNA): TGTGCCTGGAGTCTCCGCACTCGGACTATATACAATGAGCAGTTCTTC. Protein product: CAWSLRTRTIYNEQFF.

This clone showed up just once. V and J are TRBV28 and TRBJ2-1, with 7 bases fitting TRBD2. This CDR3 has 16 residues. CDR1 is MDHEN, CDR2 SYDVKM, per germline. J lost 0 bases, V lost 7 bases, and 9 bases had no gene match. CDR3 sequence reads: CASTLRGRISYNEQFF. The CDR3 nucleotides read TGTGCCAGCACCCTGCGGGGGAGAATCTCCTACAATGAGCAGTTCTTC.

The chain uses TRBV7-9 and TRBJ2-1; D is perhaps TRBD1 or TRBD2 (6 bases each). Trimming shortened V by 6 bases and J by 4 bases, and 16 bases separated the two germline ends. Germline CDR1 is SEHNR and CDR2 is FQNEAQ (reference sequence). The CDR3 has 15 residues. CDR3 coding DNA: TGTGCCAGCAGGGGATTCGGGGGCCAATACAATGAGCAGTTCTTC. It codes for CASRGFGGQYNEQFF.

The rearrangement uses TRBV7-2 and TRBJ2-5; 8 nucleotides match TRBD2. Germline V gene sequence: CDR1 SGHTA, CDR2 FQGNSA. V lost 1 base, J lost 5 bases, and 6 bases stayed unmatched. The CDR3 loop spans 15 amino acids. The CDR3 DNA reads TGTGCCAGCAGCTTAGATTTCGGGGGGGTGGAGACCCAGTACTTC. Protein product: CASSLDFGGVETQYF.

This chain uses TRBV4-1 with TRBJ1-2, with a tentative D call TRBD1 (5 bases). CDR1 is MGHRA and CDR2 is YSYEKL in the germline V gene. V lost 3 bases, J lost 2 bases, and 22 bases lay in between. The CDR3 has 18 amino acids. The chain's CDR3 is CASSHLGQGPRANYGYTF. The CDR3 DNA reads as TGCGCCAGCAGCCATTTGGGCCAGGGCCCTAGAGCGAACTATGGCTACACCTTC.

This clone was observed a single time. The V gene is TRBV3-1 (or the pseudogene TRBV3-2), the J gene TRBJ1-3; tentative D call: TRBD1 (5 bases). Trimming stripped 4 bases from V and 4 bases from J, with 17 bases between. The CDR3 runs 16 residues. Germline V gene lookup returns CDR1 LGHDT and CDR2 YNNKEL (reference sequence). CDR3 nucleotides: TGTGCCAGCAGCCGGCCCAGGGATAGGGGCGGAAACACCATATATTTT. It translates to CASSRPRDRGGNTIYF.